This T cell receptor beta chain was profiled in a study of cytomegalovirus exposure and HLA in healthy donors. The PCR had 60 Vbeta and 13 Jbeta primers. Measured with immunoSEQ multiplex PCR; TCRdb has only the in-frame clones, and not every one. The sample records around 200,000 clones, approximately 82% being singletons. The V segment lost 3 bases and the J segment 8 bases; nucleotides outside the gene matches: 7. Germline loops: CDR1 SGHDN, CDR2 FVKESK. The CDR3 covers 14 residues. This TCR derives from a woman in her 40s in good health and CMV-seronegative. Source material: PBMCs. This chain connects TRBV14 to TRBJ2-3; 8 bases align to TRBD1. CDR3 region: CASSQHRGSFTQYF. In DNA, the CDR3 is TGTGCCAGCAGCCAGCACAGGGGGAGCTTTACGCAGTATTTT. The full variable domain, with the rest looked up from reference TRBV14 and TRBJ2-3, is EAGVTQFPSHSVIEKGQTVTLRCDPISGHDNLYWYRRVMGKEIKFLLHFVKESKQDESGMPNNRFLAERTGGTYSTLKVQPAELEDSGVYFCASSQHRGSFTQYFGPGTRLTVL.